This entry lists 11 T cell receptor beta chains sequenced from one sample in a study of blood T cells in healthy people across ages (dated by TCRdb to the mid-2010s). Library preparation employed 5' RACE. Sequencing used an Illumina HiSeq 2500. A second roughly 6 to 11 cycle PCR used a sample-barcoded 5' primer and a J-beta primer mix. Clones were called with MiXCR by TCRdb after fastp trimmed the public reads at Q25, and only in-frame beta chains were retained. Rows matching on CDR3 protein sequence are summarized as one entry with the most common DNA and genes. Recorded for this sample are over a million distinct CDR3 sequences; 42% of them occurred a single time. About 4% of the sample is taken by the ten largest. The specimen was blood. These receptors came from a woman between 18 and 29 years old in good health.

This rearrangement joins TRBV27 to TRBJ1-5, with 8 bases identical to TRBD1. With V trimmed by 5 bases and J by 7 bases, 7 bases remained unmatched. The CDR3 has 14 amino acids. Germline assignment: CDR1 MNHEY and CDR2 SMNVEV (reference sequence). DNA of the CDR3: TGTGCCAGCAGTCAGGGGGCGCTGGAGCAGCCCCAGCATTTT. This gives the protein CASSQGALEQPQHF.

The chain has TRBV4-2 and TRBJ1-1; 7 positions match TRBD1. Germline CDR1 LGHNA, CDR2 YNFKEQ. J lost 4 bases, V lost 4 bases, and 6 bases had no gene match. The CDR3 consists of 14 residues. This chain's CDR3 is CASSREQGSTEAFF. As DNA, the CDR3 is TGTGCCAGCAGCCGAGAACAGGGGAGCACTGAAGCTTTCTTT.

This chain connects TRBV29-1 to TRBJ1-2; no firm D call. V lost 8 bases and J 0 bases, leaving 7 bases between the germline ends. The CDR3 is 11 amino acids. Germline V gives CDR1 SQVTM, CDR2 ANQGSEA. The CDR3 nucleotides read TGCAGCTTGCTTACTAACTATGGCTACACCTTC. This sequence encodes CSLLTNYGYTF.

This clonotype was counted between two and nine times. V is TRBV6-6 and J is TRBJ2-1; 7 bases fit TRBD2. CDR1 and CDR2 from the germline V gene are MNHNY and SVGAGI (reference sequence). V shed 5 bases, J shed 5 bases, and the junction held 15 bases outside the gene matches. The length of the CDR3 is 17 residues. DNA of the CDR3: TGTGCCAGCAGTGCCCCAGGGCCCAGCGGGGACCACAATGAGCAGTTCTTC. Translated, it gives CASSAPGPSGDHNEQFF.

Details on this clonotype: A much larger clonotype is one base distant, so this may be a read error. The CDR3 DNA reads TGTGTCAGCAGCTTGATGGTGACCTACAATGAGCAGTTCTTC. Protein sequence: CVSSLMVTYNEQFF. The rearrangement uses TRBV7-2 and TRBJ2-1; D gene ambiguous. The CDR3 is 14 residues long. Germline lookup yields CDR1 SGHTA and CDR2 FQGNSA.

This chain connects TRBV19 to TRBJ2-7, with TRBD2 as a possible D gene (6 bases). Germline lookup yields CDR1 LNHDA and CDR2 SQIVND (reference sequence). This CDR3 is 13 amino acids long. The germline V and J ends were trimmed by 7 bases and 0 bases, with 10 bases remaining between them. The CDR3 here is CASMGGSSYEQYF. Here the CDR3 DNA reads TGTGCCAGTATGGGGGGAAGCTCCTACGAGCAGTACTTC.

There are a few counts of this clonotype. CDR3 coding DNA: TGCGCCAGCAGCCCTGGGACGACTGAAGCTTTCTTT. It codes for CASSPGTTEAFF. V usage is TRBV4-3 and J usage is TRBJ1-1; tentative D call: TRBD1 (5 bases). CDR1 LGHNA and CDR2 YSLEER come from the germline V gene. The V gene lost 4 bases and the J gene lost 5 bases, with 8 bases spanning the gap. The length of the CDR3 is 12 residues.

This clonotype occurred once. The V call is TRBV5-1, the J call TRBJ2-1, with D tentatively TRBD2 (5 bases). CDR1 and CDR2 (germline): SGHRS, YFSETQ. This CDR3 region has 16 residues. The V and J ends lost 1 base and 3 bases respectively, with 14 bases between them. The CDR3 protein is CASSLFWGELYNEQFF. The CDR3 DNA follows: TGCGCCAGCAGCTTGTTTTGGGGAGAACTCTACAATGAGCAGTTCTTC.

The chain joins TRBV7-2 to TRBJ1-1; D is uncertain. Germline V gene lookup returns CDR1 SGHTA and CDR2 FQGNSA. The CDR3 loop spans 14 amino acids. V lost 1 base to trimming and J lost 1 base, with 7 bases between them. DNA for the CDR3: TGTGCCAGCAGCTTAGTTCTGCAGAACACTGAAGCTTTCTTT. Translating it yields CASSLVLQNTEAFF.

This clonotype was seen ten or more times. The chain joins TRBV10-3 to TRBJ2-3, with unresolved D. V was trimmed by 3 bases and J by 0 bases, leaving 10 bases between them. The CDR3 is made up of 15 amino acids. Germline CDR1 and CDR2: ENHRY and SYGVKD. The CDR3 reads CAISDSHLSTDTQYF. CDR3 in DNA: TGTGCCATCAGTGACAGCCATCTTAGCACAGATACGCAGTATTTT.

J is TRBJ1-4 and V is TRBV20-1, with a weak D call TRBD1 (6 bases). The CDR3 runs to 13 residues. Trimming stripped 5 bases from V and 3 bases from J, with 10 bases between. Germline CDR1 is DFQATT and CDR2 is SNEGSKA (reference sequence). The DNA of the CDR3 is TGCAGTGCTCCGGGACACCCTAATGAAAAACTGTTTTTT. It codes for CSAPGHPNEKLFF.